The sequence of this T cell receptor (beta chain) was determined in a study of human T cells and chemical hapten exposure. The time point denotes: pre-sensitization, week 0. Stated treatment: therapeutic diphenylcyclopropenone sensitization with weekly scalp DPC. The CDR3 length is 14 residues. The germline gives CDR1 SNHLY, CDR2 FYNNEI. V shed 6 bases, J shed 0 bases, and the junction held 4 bases outside the gene matches. Using its own MiXCR run on the RACE reads, TCRdb lists one record per CDR3 protein. This sample has about 290,000 distinct CDR3 sequences; around 7.7% occur once, and the top ten carry approximately 1.2%. This clonotype was seen at least ten times.

Sequencing used whole blood, obtained in connection with sensitization to the hapten diphenylcyclopropenone (DPC). The TCR originated in a man younger than 35 with alopecia areata. Some clones in this sample may be carry-over from other donors' samples. The chain has TRBV2 and TRBJ2-7; the match to TRBD1 covers 8 bases. The CDR3: CASRGDRSSYEQYF. The CDR3 bases are TGTGCCAGCAGGGGGGACAGGAGCTCCTACGAGCAGTACTTC.